This TCR beta chain was documented in a study of cytomegalovirus exposure and HLA in healthy donors (dated by TCRdb to 2016 to 2017). Context from the whole study: According to an earlier analysis of a few hundred of the donors, about 179 million T cells yielded 90 million to 140 million unique TCR beta sequences and about 300 Gb of sequence data. About 280 gigabases of sequencing data and 70 million to 100 million unique TCR sequences made up an early release that covered 500 to 650 HLA-typed donors. Of the 300 to 500 genotyped donors, 75% to 85% were placed in the genetic ancestry cluster associated with self-reported Caucasian donors. The aim of the study was to test whether cataloging public T cell receptors could identify signatures of past pathogen exposure. The study profiled the T cell repertoires of around 700 subjects by immunosequencing and related them to cytomegalovirus serostatus. In addition to the first cohort of hundreds of subjects, a separate validation cohort of approximately 120 different subjects was used. High-throughput TCR immunosequencing, statistical association of individual TCRs with disease status, and machine learning were combined to predict cytomegalovirus infection status. To study patterns of TCR occurrence, a later analysis re-analyzed previously published TCR beta repertoires from 500 to 850 donors and added high-resolution HLA genotyping. Rather than using new phenotypic data, the later analysis identified candidate immune exposures from TCR beta sequences and from how often those sequences occurred across donors. To decide whether each TCR beta V gene segment behaved as functional or pseudogenic, an earlier analysis of 587 of the donors relied on high-throughput TCR beta sequencing. Donor age, sex, ethnicity and CMV serostatus were collected together with the repertoire data. In a later genetic analysis, genome-wide SNP genotypes for about 65% of the roughly 670 donors were used, and that subset was treated as a discovery cohort. Every discovery cohort repertoire had been produced on one sequencing platform. HLA typing covered class I and class II loci at four-digit resolution. The number of donors typed differed by locus, with about 629-630 for A, B, C, DRB1 and DQB1, 522 for DQA1, 600 to 610 for DPA1, and around 460 for DPB1. About five DR-DQ haplotypes were treated as single units for association and clustering because of strong linkage in the cohort. Among approximately 370 genotyped donors of the cohort, an average of around 250,000 unique TCR beta nucleotide sequences was sequenced per donor, of which roughly 18% were non-productive.

About this clone itself: Its specific antigen is unknown. The input lacks base qualities; no much larger clone sits a single base away.

Trimming at the junction amounts to 9 bases on V and 5 bases on J, and the germline ends lie 11 bases apart. The CDR3 runs 12 amino acids, cysteine and phenylalanine included. Only the CDR3 region is kept as DNA, spanning 36 bases read in frame from base 1. The germline V gene gives CDR1 as SGHTS and CDR2 as YDEGEE. What the authors observed across the whole study: A later analysis reported that several top co-occurrence clusters appeared linked to parvovirus B19, influenza, CMV and Epstein-Barr virus. In vitro tests confirmed that a few of the cytomegalovirus-associated TCR beta chains recognize cytomegalovirus antigens. At a false discovery rate of 0.05, a later analysis linked some 17,000 TCR beta sequences to specific HLA alleles. According to a later analysis, most CMV-associated TCR beta chains appeared to be HLA-restricted, and the HLA associations seemed to be driven largely by CMV exposure. Because some donors lacked HLA typing at each locus, the association tests relied only on the typed subset. In a later analysis, HLA-associated TCR beta chains showed more clonal expansion and lower generation probabilities than non-associated chains that were equally common. For the cohort, immune exposure information was limited to CMV serostatus. Most TCR sequences were seen in very few donors, while some public TCRs were found in many individuals. Strong co-occurrence of HLA alleles, especially DR and DQ, made assigning TCR associations to individual alleles difficult. In a later analysis, TCR association rates were found to vary across HLA loci, with the most associated TCRs seen for DRB1 alleles and the fewest for HLA-C alleles. A group of highly shared sequence variants was considered likely to be a technical artifact of the sequencing pipeline. In an earlier analysis of 587 of the donors, most TCR beta V segments appeared in productive rearrangements about 90% or about 30% of the time, broadly matching IMGT annotations. Linkage disequilibrium might explain the correlated functional status among segregating V segments, but an unknown experimental factor could not be ruled out. Roughly 17 rarely observed V segments, including chromosome 9 orphons, were excluded from the earlier analysis of approximately 600 of the donors because counts were too low. A later genetic analysis reported fewer N-insertions in productive TCRs among donors in an Asian-associated ancestry cluster than the roughly 700-donor mean. An association between a missense DCLRE1C variant and V-gene and J-gene trimming of TCR beta chains was found in a later genetic analysis and replicated in an independent cohort. The classifier was reported to diagnose cytomegalovirus status with high specificity and sensitivity in both the original cohort and the validation cohort. This cohort had only TCR beta chains sequenced, and the lack of alpha or paired-chain data limited which features could be detected. The authors suggested that the approach could potentially be generalized to other disease states and immunological phenotypes. Roughly uniform sequencing depth across donors was assumed in presence/absence analyses, although this assumption may not hold. A total of fewer than 200 TCR beta chains were listed by the study as associated with cytomegalovirus. Some IMGT-functional V segments, including TRBV6-2 and TRBV6-3, could not be distinguished by the 87-base-pair reads and were therefore excluded. A further reported finding was that TCR beta sequences accurately predicted the HLA-A and HLA-B alleles for most subjects in the first cohort.

Library creation used the immunoSEQ multiplex PCR assay. A mixture of 60 forward primers for TCR Vbeta segments and 13 reverse primers for TCR Jbeta segments was used in the multiplex PCR. A multiplex PCR assay on genomic DNA amplified the CDR3 region of rearranged TCR beta genes. On the Illumina HiSeq System, the amplified TCR beta libraries were sequenced as 87-base-pair reads. Per the original workflow: A later analysis counted 65 million to 90 million unique TCR beta chains across the 550 to 800 repertoires, and 9 million to 14 million of these chains were shared by at least two donors. To remove PCR and sequencing errors, raw reads were error-corrected and collapsed into unique sequences using a nearest-neighbor algorithm that merged closely related sequences. V, D and J gene segments were assigned by aligning CDR3 sequences to IMGT reference sequences. For a sequence to be retained, a match of at least six nucleotides was required to both a V gene segment and a J gene segment. Rearrangements were called productive when the CDR3 lacked stop codons and stayed in frame with V and J; all others were non-productive. CDR3 was defined according to IMGT convention as the region running from the second conserved V-encoded cysteine to the conserved J-encoded phenylalanine. The earlier analysis of some 600 of the donors excluded sequences that lacked an unambiguous match to a single V gene segment. An earlier analysis of over 450 of the donors classified V segments as functional when productive rearrangements were above 56.7% and as segregating when the standard deviation between donors was above 5%. A statistical classification framework was built for diagnosing cytomegalovirus status from the catalog of TCR beta chain sequences. In a later analysis, TCR nucleotide sequences were compared against IMGT/GENE-DB human TR gene sequences so that V and J genes could be assigned. Using the TCRdist pipeline, a later analysis assigned CDR3 sequences along with most-parsimonious VDJ recombination scenarios. In a later analysis, each TCR beta chain was defined by its CDR3 amino acid sequence together with its V-gene family, and reads without a unique V-gene family were excluded. To address suspected cross-contamination and a sequencing artifact, a later analysis removed a few hundred highly shared, low-generation-probability nucleotide sequences. In a later analysis, a clonal expansion index for each public chain was calculated from normalized within-repertoire ranks of inferred template counts. In a later analysis, generation probabilities were computed with a VDJ recombination model fitted to out-of-frame rearrangements, and the resulting probabilities were checked against IGoR. In a later analysis, TCR-TCR, TCR-HLA and TCR-CMV co-occurrence was scored with hypergeometric tests, and a repertoire-size bias correction was applied to TCR pairs. To estimate false discovery rates, a later analysis permuted the HLA or CMV assignments 20 times. In a later analysis, co-occurring TCRs were grouped using DBSCAN, with TCRdist sequence similarity added in when clustering inside HLA-allele-positive subsets. Repertoires with fewer than 30,000 or more than 120,000 public chains, plus five repertoires with anomalous nucleotide sharing, were excluded from co-occurrence clustering. Not all clones reach the TCRdb copy of this immuneACCESS table, which keeps in-frame sequences only. Checked studies attribute under half of the gap to unresolved V genes and leave the rest unexplained. V, J and clone size are taken as reported in that table, and D and trimming were inferred from the DNA itself. In this sample the table shows about 130,000 clones, under 85% of which occur a single time. The ten most abundant clones make up about 6% of the sample.

In total, over 600 healthy bone marrow donors made up the cohort. All cohort members were sampled while nominally healthy, although unrecorded immune exposures were likely present. The donor was CMV seropositive and was included in the group of 250 to 350 seropositive cohort members. A peripheral blood sample was provided by each donor, and peripheral blood mononuclear cells were used for TCR beta sequencing. Genomic DNA extraction from the blood cell samples was performed with the Qiagen DNeasy Blood Extraction Kit. The receptor's source is a woman aged 50 to 60 in good health and CMV-seropositive. Sequenced sample: PBMCs. Here the chain combines TRBV5-8 and TRBJ1-4, with TRBD1 as a weak D call on 6 bases. The base sequence is TGTGCCACCGGACAGCTGAATGAAAAACTGTTTTTT. This is translated as CATGQLNEKLFF.